This T cell receptor (beta chain) originates from a study of memory B cells and T cells in multiple sclerosis. To note about this clone: Antigen: not known.

CFSE-dim autoproliferating and CFSE-high non-proliferating T cells from unstimulated culture were sequenced separately. Roughly 5x10^7 CFSE-labeled PBMCs were cultured around seven days unstimulated, then replicate wells were pooled. This table comes from immunoSEQ multiplex PCR, and its TCRdb copy is limited to in-frame clones, with some not included. The data show fewer than 40,000 clones, with roughly 82% seen just once and about 2.5% held by the top ten. The CDR3 is made up of 13 amino acids. In germline, CDR1 is ENHRY, CDR2 SYGVKD. Trimming took 10 bases from V and 7 from J; bases not matched to a gene: 11.

The specimen was PBMCs from blood kept in culture. The V gene is TRBV10-3, the J gene TRBJ1-1, with TRBD1 identical over 8 bases. The receptor comes from a human donor with multiple sclerosis. The CDR3 spells CATQNRGKGEAFF. The CDR3 DNA reads as TGTGCCACCCAAAACAGGGGGAAGGGTGAAGCTTTCTTT.